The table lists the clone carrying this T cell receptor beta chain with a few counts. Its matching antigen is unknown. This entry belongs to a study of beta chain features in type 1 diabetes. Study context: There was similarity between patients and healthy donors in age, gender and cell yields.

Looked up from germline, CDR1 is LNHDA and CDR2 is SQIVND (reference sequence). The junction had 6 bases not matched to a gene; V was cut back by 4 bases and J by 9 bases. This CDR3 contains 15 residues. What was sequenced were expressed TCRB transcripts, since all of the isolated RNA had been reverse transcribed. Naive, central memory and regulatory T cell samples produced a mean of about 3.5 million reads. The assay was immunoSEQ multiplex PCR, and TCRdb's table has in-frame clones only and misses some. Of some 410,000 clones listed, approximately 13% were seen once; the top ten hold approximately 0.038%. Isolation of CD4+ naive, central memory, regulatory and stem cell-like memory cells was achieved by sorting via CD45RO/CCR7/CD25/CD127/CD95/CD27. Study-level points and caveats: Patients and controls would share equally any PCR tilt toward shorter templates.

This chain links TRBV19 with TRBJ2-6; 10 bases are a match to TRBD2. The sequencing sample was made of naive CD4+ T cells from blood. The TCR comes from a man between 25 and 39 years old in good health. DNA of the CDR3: TGTGCCAGTAGTACAGAGACTAGCGGGTACAACGTCCTGACTTTC. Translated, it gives CASSTETSGYNVLTF.